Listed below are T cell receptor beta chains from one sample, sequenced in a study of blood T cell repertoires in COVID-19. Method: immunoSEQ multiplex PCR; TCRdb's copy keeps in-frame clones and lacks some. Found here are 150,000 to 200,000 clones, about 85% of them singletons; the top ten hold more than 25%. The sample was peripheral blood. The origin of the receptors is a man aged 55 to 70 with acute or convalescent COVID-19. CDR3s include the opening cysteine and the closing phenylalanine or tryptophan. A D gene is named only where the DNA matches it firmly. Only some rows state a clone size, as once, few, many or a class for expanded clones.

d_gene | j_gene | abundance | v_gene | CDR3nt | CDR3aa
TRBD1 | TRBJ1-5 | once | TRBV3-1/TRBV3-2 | TGTGCCAGCAGCCAAGGGCAGGGGGATCAGCCCCAGCATTTT | CASSQGQGDQPQHF
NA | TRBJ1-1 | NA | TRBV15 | TGTGCCACCAGCAGACTCTATACCGAGGTGGACACTGAAGCTTTCTTT | CATSRLYTEVDTEAFF
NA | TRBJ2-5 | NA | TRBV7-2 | TGTGCCAGCAGCCGGGTGGCTGGGGGGCAAGAGACCCAGTACTTC | CASSRVAGGQETQYF
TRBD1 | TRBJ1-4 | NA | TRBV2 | TGTGCCAGCAGTGCTAACAGGGGAATAGGAGAAAAACTGTTTTTT | CASSANRGIGEKLFF
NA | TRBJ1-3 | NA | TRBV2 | TGTGCCAGCAGTGCACGGACAGTGGCCTCTGGAAACACCATATATTTT | CASSARTVASGNTIYF
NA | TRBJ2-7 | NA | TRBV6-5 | TGTGCCAGCACTAGGACGGTCAGGGAAGGCGAGCAGTACTTC | CASTRTVREGEQYF
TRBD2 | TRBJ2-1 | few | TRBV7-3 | TGTGCCAGCAGCTTAAGTAGCGGGAAAGGAATTGAGCAGTTCTTC | CASSLSSGKGIEQFF
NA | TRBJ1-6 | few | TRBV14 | TGTGCCAGCAGCCCTGGACCGGGGACCTATAATTCACCCCTCCACTTT | CASSPGPGTYNSPLHF
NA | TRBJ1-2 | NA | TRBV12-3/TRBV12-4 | TGTGCCAGCAAGAAGGGAGTGGGTGGCTACACCTTC | CASKKGVGGYTF
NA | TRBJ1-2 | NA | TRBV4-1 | TGCGCCAGCAGTGAAACAGGCAACTATGGCTACACCTTC | CASSETGNYGYTF
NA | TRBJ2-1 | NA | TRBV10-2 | TGCGCCAGCAGTGAGGCGGGGGCGGGAAATGAGCAGTTCTTC | CASSEAGAGNEQFF
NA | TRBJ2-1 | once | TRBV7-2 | TGTGCCAGCAGCTTAAGTGCCGAACAACCTCACAATGAGCAGTTCTTC | CASSLSAEQPHNEQFF
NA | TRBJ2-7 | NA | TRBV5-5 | TGTGCCAGCAGCTTCAGGGGGGATGCCTACGAGCAGTACTTC | CASSFRGDAYEQYF
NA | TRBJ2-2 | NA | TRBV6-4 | TGTGCCAGCAGTGAACCGGTTACCGGGGAGCTGTTTTTT | CASSEPVTGELFF
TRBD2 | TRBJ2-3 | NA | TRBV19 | TGTGCCAGTGCTAGGATCCGGGAGGAGGCAGATACGCAGTATTTT | CASARIREEADTQYF
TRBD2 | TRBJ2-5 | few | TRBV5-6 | TGTGCCAGCAGCTTGACCCCTACTAGCGGGAGTGAGACCCAGTACTTC | CASSLTPTSGSETQYF
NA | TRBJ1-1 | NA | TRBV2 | TGTGCCAGCGGACTAGAGGGAACAGGGAGAACTGAAGCTTTCTTT | CASGLEGTGRTEAFF
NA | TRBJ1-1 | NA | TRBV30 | TGTGCCTGGAGTGCCCCTGGGGGGGGCTGGAAGACTGAAGCTTTCTTT | CAWSAPGGGWKTEAFF
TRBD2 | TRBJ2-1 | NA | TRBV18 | TGTGCCAGCTCCGCGGGAGAAGCCTACAATGAGCAGTTCTTC | CASSAGEAYNEQFF
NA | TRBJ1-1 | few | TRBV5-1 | TGCGCCAGCAGCTTGGTGGCAGGGGCGATGCGACCCACTGAAGCTTTCTTT | CASSLVAGAMRPTEAFF
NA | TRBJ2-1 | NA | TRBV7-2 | TGTGCCAGCAGCTCACTAGCATCCAATGAGCAGTTCTTC | CASSSLASNEQFF
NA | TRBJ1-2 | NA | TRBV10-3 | TGTGCCATCACCCCTCGGGAAGTGGATGGCTACACCTTC | CAITPREVDGYTF
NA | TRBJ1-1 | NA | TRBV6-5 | TGTGCCAGCAGTACCCCGGGCAGGAGGGGAACTGAAGCTTTCTTT | CASSTPGRRGTEAFF
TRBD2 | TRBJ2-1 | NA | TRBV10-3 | TGTGCCACCAAGGGGCCCCGTGGGCGGGAGAGCGACAATGAGCAGTTCTTC | CATKGPRGRESDNEQFF
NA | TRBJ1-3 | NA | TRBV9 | TGTGCCAGCAGCATCGACGACAGTGGTGCTGGAAACACCATATATTTT | CASSIDDSGAGNTIYF
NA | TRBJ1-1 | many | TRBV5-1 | TGCGCCAGCAGCTTGGATAGCGGGAAAATTGGTATCCTTGAAGCTTTCTTT | CASSLDSGKIGILEAFF
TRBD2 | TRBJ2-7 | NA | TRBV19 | TGTGCCAGTAGTAGGAGCGGGAGTCGCGCCTACGAGCAGTACTTC | CASSRSGSRAYEQYF
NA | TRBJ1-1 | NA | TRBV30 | TGTGCCTGGAGTGTAACAGGGCGTAACACTGAAGCTTTCTTT | CAWSVTGRNTEAFF
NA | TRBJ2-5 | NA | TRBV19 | TGTGCCAGTAAGGGGCCAAGGGGGGGCCAAGAGACCCAGTACTTC | CASKGPRGGQETQYF
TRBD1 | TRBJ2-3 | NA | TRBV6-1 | TGTGCCAGCAGTGAAGCTTGGACAGGGGGGTTATATACGCAGTATTTT | CASSEAWTGGLYTQYF
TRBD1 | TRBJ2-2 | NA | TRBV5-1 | TGCGCCAGCAGCGCAGGGGGCGGTAGCACCGGGGAGCTGTTTTTT | CASSAGGGSTGELFF
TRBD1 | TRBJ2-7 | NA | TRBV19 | TGTGCCAGTAGTACGAGACAGGGGGCAAGGAACGAGCAGTACTTC | CASSTRQGARNEQYF
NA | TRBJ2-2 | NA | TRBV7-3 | TGTGCCTCGAATCAGGGTGGCACCGGGGAGCTGTTTTTT | CASNQGGTGELFF
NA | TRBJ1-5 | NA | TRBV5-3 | TGTGCCAGAAGCCGGTGGGGCAGCAATCAGCCCCAGCATTTT | CARSRWGSNQPQHF
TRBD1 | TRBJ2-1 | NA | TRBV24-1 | TGTGCCACCAGTGATCCATACACCGGGACAGGGGAGTACAATGAGCAGTTCTTC | CATSDPYTGTGEYNEQFF
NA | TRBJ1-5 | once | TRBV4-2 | TGTGCCAGCAGCTCGAAGTGGGCCCCGGAGGGACAGCCCCAGCATTTT | CASSSKWAPEGQPQHF
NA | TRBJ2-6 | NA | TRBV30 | TGTGCCTGGTACCAGGACAGCTTCTCTGGGGCCAACGTCCTGACTTTC | CAWYQDSFSGANVLTF
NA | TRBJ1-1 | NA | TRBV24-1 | TGTGCCACCAGTGATCCAGGACAGCCTGAGGCTTTCTTT | CATSDPGQPEAFF
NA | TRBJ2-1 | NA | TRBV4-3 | TGCGCCAGCAGCCAAGTAGGTCCCAAGGACACTGAGCAGTTCTTC | CASSQVGPKDTEQFF
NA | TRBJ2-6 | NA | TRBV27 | TGTGCCAGCAGTTCCTCTCACAGCTCTGGGGCCAACGTCCTGACTTTC | CASSSSHSSGANVLTF
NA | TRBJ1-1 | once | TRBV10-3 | TGTGCCATCAGTGGGAGACTGAACACTGAAGCTTTCTTT | CAISGRLNTEAFF
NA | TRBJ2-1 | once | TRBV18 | TGTGCCAGCTCATCTATCAGGGGCTTGGACAATGAGCAGTTCTTC | CASSSIRGLDNEQFF
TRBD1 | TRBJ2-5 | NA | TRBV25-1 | TGTGCCAGCAGTGCGACAGGGTTCGGAGAGACCCAGTACTTC | CASSATGFGETQYF
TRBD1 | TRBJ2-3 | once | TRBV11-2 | TGTGCCAGCAGCTTAGTGGGACAGGGAACAGATACGCAGTATTTT | CASSLVGQGTDTQYF
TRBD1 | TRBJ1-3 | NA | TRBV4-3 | TGCGCCAGCAGCCCAGGGACAGGATGGGGAAACACCATATATTTT | CASSPGTGWGNTIYF
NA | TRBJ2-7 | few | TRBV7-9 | TGTGCCAGCAGCTTAGCCAGGATCTGGCATCCTAACGAGCAGTACTTC | CASSLARIWHPNEQYF
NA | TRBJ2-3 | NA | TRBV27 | TGTGCCAGCAGTTCCCGCGGAGATACGCAGTATTTT | CASSSRGDTQYF
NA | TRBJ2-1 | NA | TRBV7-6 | TGTGCCAGCAGCTCCCTTCCAAGCTCCTCTCACAATGAGCAGTTCTTC | CASSSLPSSSHNEQFF
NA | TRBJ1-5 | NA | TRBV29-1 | TGCAGCGTCCGACTAGAAGATCAGCCCCAGCATTTT | CSVRLEDQPQHF
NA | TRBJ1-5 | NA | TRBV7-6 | TGTGCCAGCAGCTCCGACAGTAATAGCAATCAGCCCCAGCATTTT | CASSSDSNSNQPQHF
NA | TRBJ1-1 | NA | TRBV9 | TGTGCCAGCAGCGTAGACTGGAACACTGAAGCTTTCTTT | CASSVDWNTEAFF
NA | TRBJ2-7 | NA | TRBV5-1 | TGCGCCAGCAGCTTCCAACCGGGTCTCTTCCCCATCTACGAGCAGTACTTC | CASSFQPGLFPIYEQYF
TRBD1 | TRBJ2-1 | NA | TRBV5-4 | TGTGCCAGCAGCTCACTACAGGGGGGCTCTGGGGCCTACAATGAGCAGTTCTTC | CASSSLQGGSGAYNEQFF
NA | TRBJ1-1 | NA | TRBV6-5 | TGTGCCAGCACCCGGACAGTGTCGAACACTGAAGCTTTCTTT | CASTRTVSNTEAFF